A selection of T cell receptor beta chains follows, all from one sample in a study of read filtering for tumor transcriptome and immune sequencing. TCRdb re-derived calls from the reads in MiXCR, one entry per CDR3 protein. The sample has around 130,000 distinct CDR3 sequences; roughly 13% are singletons. Sequencing used a population of CD138-negative cells sorted from bone marrow. These TCRs come from a donor over 35 with multiple myeloma. The CDR3 runs from the conserved cysteine through the conserved F or W. Fields, in order: D gene, J gene, clone size, V gene, CDR3 DNA, CDR3 protein. D genes are given only for firm matches. Size is omitted from some rows. Given values are once, few, many or a class for expanded clones.

D gene: -
J gene: TRBJ2-7
clone size: many
V gene: TRBV10-3
CDR3 DNA: TGTGCCATCAGTGATGAGGGAGATCGGTACTTC
CDR3 protein: CAISDEGDRYF

D gene: -
J gene: TRBJ1-1
clone size: many
V gene: TRBV20-1
CDR3 DNA: TGCAGTGCTACTAGGGGGGCCGGTGAAGCTTTCTTT
CDR3 protein: CSATRGAGEAFF

D gene: -
J gene: TRBJ2-1
clone size: many
V gene: TRBV12-3/TRBV12-4
CDR3 DNA: TGTGCCAGCAGTTTTCCAGGGATCTATGAGCAGTTCTTC
CDR3 protein: CASSFPGIYEQFF

D gene: -
J gene: TRBJ1-2
clone size: -
V gene: TRBV3-1
CDR3 DNA: TGTGCCAGCAGCCAAAGACTCCGCGGTTGGGGGAACTATGGCTACACCTTC
CDR3 protein: CASSQRLRGWGNYGYTF

D gene: -
J gene: TRBJ2-2
clone size: many
V gene: TRBV9
CDR3 DNA: TGTGCCAGCAGCGTAGAGGTTAGCGCGAACACCGGGGAGCTGTTTTTT
CDR3 protein: CASSVEVSANTGELFF

D gene: TRBD2
J gene: TRBJ2-7
clone size: many
V gene: TRBV20-1
CDR3 DNA: TGCAGTGTCGGGGGGGCTAGCGGGAACTACGAGCAGTACTTC
CDR3 protein: CSVGGASGNYEQYF

D gene: -
J gene: TRBJ1-5
clone size: many
V gene: TRBV9
CDR3 DNA: TGTGCCAGCAGCCACGGGGTCCTTGGTCAGCCCCAGCATTTT
CDR3 protein: CASSHGVLGQPQHF

D gene: -
J gene: TRBJ1-5
clone size: -
V gene: TRBV5-8
CDR3 DNA: TGTGCCAGCAGACCGCGGTCCCAGGGTGGATTCCAGCCCCAGCATTTT
CDR3 protein: CASRPRSQGGFQPQHF

D gene: -
J gene: TRBJ2-2
clone size: few
V gene: TRBV11-3
CDR3 DNA: TGTGCCAGCAGAAGCACGCAAGGACGTGCCGGGGAGCTGTTTTTT
CDR3 protein: CASRSTQGRAGELFF

D gene: TRBD2
J gene: TRBJ2-4
clone size: -
V gene: TRBV7-9
CDR3 DNA: TGTGCCAGCAGCTCCAGACTAGCGGTAGCCAAAAACATTCAGTACTTC
CDR3 protein: CASSSRLAVAKNIQYF

D gene: -
J gene: TRBJ2-1
clone size: many
V gene: TRBV7-8
CDR3 DNA: TGTGCCAGCAGCCCCCGAGGTAGCGTGGTATGGAATGAGCAGTTCTTC
CDR3 protein: CASSPRGSVVWNEQFF

D gene: -
J gene: TRBJ2-3
clone size: few
V gene: TRBV20-1
CDR3 DNA: TGCAGTGCTAAAGTTAGCAGCACAGATACGCAGTATTTT
CDR3 protein: CSAKVSSTDTQYF

D gene: -
J gene: TRBJ2-1
clone size: many
V gene: TRBV20-1
CDR3 DNA: TGCAGTGCTAGAGCCGGAGCAGCAAACAATGAGCAGTTCTTC
CDR3 protein: CSARAGAANNEQFF

D gene: TRBD1
J gene: TRBJ2-1
clone size: many
V gene: TRBV5-4
CDR3 DNA: TGTGCCAGCTCGGGACAGGGGGGCTACAATGAGCAGTTCTTC
CDR3 protein: CASSGQGGYNEQFF

D gene: -
J gene: TRBJ2-1
clone size: many
V gene: TRBV6-2/TRBV6-3
CDR3 DNA: TGTGCCAGCAGCCCCATGAGCTCCTACAATGAGCAGTTCTTC
CDR3 protein: CASSPMSSYNEQFF

D gene: -
J gene: TRBJ2-1
clone size: many
V gene: TRBV5-5
CDR3 DNA: TGTGCCAGCAGCTTGGCCAGGGGGGCGGGGGATGAGCAGTTCTTC
CDR3 protein: CASSLARGAGDEQFF

D gene: -
J gene: TRBJ1-5
clone size: many
V gene: TRBV7-9
CDR3 DNA: TGTGCCAGCAGCTGGGGGGCAGGGTCAAATCAGCCCCAGCATTTT
CDR3 protein: CASSWGAGSNQPQHF

D gene: TRBD2
J gene: TRBJ2-1
clone size: many
V gene: TRBV20-1
CDR3 DNA: TGCAGTGCTAGTCGAGGCCGGACTAGCGGGAGCGGTGAGCAGTTCTTC
CDR3 protein: CSASRGRTSGSGEQFF

D gene: -
J gene: TRBJ1-2
clone size: many
V gene: TRBV30
CDR3 DNA: TGTGCCTGGACCCTATGGGGCTTCTATGGCTACACCTTC
CDR3 protein: CAWTLWGFYGYTF

D gene: TRBD1
J gene: TRBJ1-5
clone size: -
V gene: TRBV30
CDR3 DNA: TGTGCCTGGAGGGAGACAGGGGCTCAGCCCCAGCATTTT
CDR3 protein: CAWRETGAQPQHF

D gene: TRBD1
J gene: TRBJ2-2
clone size: few
V gene: TRBV9
CDR3 DNA: TGTGCCAGCAGCCCCCCCGGGACAGGAGAACCCGGGGAGCTGTTTTTT
CDR3 protein: CASSPPGTGEPGELFF

D gene: -
J gene: TRBJ2-3
clone size: -
V gene: TRBV20-1
CDR3 DNA: TGCAGTGCACCTCGGTGGACTAGCACAGATACGCAGTATTTT
CDR3 protein: CSAPRWTSTDTQYF

D gene: TRBD2
J gene: TRBJ2-1
clone size: few
V gene: TRBV12-3/TRBV12-4
CDR3 DNA: TGTGCCAGCACCTTTAGCGGGAGGACCTCCAATGAGCAGTTCTTC
CDR3 protein: CASTFSGRTSNEQFF

D gene: -
J gene: TRBJ2-1
clone size: -
V gene: TRBV24-1
CDR3 DNA: TGTGCCACCAGTGACCAGACTGCGGGCCCCTACGATGAGCAGTTCTTC
CDR3 protein: CATSDQTAGPYDEQFF

D gene: -
J gene: TRBJ2-2
clone size: many
V gene: TRBV7-3
CDR3 DNA: TGTGCCAGCAGCTCGACTAGTAACACCGGGGAGCTGTTTTTT
CDR3 protein: CASSSTSNTGELFF

D gene: TRBD2
J gene: TRBJ2-1
clone size: few
V gene: TRBV5-4
CDR3 DNA: TGTGCCAGCAGCTCCCGAGCGGGAGGAGCATACAATGAGCAGTTCTTC
CDR3 protein: CASSSRAGGAYNEQFF

D gene: TRBD2
J gene: TRBJ2-1
clone size: many
V gene: TRBV20-1
CDR3 DNA: TGCAGTGCTAGAGGGGTAGCGGGAGTAAATGAGCAGTGCTTC
CDR3 protein: CSARGVAGVNEQCF

D gene: -
J gene: TRBJ2-3
clone size: many
V gene: TRBV11-2
CDR3 DNA: TGTGCCAGCAGCTCACTACTAAACACAGATACGCAGTATTTT
CDR3 protein: CASSSLLNTDTQYF

D gene: -
J gene: TRBJ2-1
clone size: -
V gene: TRBV7-9
CDR3 DNA: TGTGCCAGCAGCTTCCTCCGACGGGCTATCCTCCCCCGCTCCTACAATGAGCAGTTCTTC
CDR3 protein: CASSFLRRAILPRSYNEQFF

D gene: -
J gene: TRBJ2-2
clone size: -
V gene: TRBV12-3/TRBV12-4
CDR3 DNA: TGTGCCAGCAGCCAAAGGGGGATTCTAGGGGAGCTGTTTTTT
CDR3 protein: CASSQRGILGELFF

D gene: -
J gene: TRBJ2-7
clone size: many
V gene: TRBV6-2/TRBV6-3
CDR3 DNA: TGTGCCAGCAGTTACGGACAGTCTCGGGAGCAGTACTTC
CDR3 protein: CASSYGQSREQYF

D gene: -
J gene: TRBJ2-7
clone size: many
V gene: TRBV2
CDR3 DNA: TGTGCCAGCAGTCCTGGGTCCTACTCCTACGAGCAGTACTTC
CDR3 protein: CASSPGSYSYEQYF

D gene: TRBD1
J gene: TRBJ1-1
clone size: many
V gene: TRBV4-1
CDR3 DNA: TGCGCCAGCAGCCAGCACAGGGACAGAGCGAACACTGAAGCTTTCTTT
CDR3 protein: CASSQHRDRANTEAFF

D gene: -
J gene: TRBJ2-5
clone size: many
V gene: TRBV20-1
CDR3 DNA: TGCAGTGCCTTAACAGGGCTGGGGGAGACCCAGTACTTC
CDR3 protein: CSALTGLGETQYF

D gene: -
J gene: TRBJ2-1
clone size: many
V gene: TRBV18
CDR3 DNA: TGTGCCAGCTCACCATTAGGGTCTCCGGCCTACAATGAGCAGTTCTTC
CDR3 protein: CASSPLGSPAYNEQFF

D gene: TRBD1
J gene: TRBJ1-5
clone size: many
V gene: TRBV10-3
CDR3 DNA: TGTGCCACCTTCGCCGGGGACAGGGTTCAGCCCCAGCATTTT
CDR3 protein: CATFAGDRVQPQHF

D gene: TRBD2
J gene: TRBJ2-1
clone size: few
V gene: TRBV3-1
CDR3 DNA: TGTGCCAGCAGCCACCCGGGACTAGCGGGCGAAAGGGCCTACAATGAGCAGTTCTTC
CDR3 protein: CASSHPGLAGERAYNEQFF

D gene: -
J gene: TRBJ1-5
clone size: many
V gene: TRBV7-2
CDR3 DNA: TGTGCCAGCAGCAGAGACAGCAATAGCAATCAGCCCCAGCATTTT
CDR3 protein: CASSRDSNSNQPQHF

D gene: -
J gene: TRBJ2-5
clone size: many
V gene: TRBV20-1
CDR3 DNA: TGCAGTGCCACCTTAGGGAGCCAAGAGACCCAGTACTTC
CDR3 protein: CSATLGSQETQYF